This paragraph covers one T cell receptor (beta chain) sequence. Its antigen is as yet unknown. These data come from a study of cytomegalovirus exposure and HLA in healthy donors. Per germline, CDR1 SGDLS and CDR2 YYNGEE. The CDR3 is 14 amino acids. V was cut by 3 bases and J by 4 bases, with 11 bases left in between. PCR involved 60 Vbeta and 13 Jbeta primers. Here immunoSEQ multiplex PCR was the method, and the copy in TCRdb shows in-frame clones only, minus some. The sample gives under 150,000 clones, around 80% of which show up once; approximately 1.5% is in the top ten. Whole-study findings and limits: It was in a later analysis that TCR association rates were seen to vary by HLA locus, highest for DRB1 and lowest for HLA-C. Most TCR sequences showed up rarely, but some public TCRs showed up in many donors.

The chain carries TRBV9 and TRBJ1-3; tentatively, D is TRBD1 (5 bases). The sequenced sample consisted of PBMCs. The source of this sequence is a man aged 25 to 45 in good health and CMV-seropositive. The CDR3 here is CASSGGGVGNTIYF. The CDR3, as DNA: TGTGCCAGCAGCGGGGGAGGGGTAGGAAACACCATATATTTT.